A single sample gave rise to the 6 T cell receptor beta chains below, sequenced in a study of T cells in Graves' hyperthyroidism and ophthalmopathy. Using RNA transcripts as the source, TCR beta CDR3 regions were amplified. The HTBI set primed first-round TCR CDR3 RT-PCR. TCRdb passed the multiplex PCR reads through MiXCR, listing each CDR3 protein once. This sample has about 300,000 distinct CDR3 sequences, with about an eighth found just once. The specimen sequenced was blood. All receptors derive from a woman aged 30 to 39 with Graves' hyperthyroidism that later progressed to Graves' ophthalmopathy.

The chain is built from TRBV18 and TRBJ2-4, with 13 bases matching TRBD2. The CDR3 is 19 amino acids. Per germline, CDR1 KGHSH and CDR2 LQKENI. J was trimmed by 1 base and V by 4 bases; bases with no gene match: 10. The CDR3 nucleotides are TGTGCCAGCTCACGTCTACTAGCGGGAGGGGATAAGGCCAAAAACATTCAGTACTTC. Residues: CASSRLLAGGDKAKNIQYF.

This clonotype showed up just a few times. The CDR3 nucleotides read TGTGCCAGCAGCGACCCCCGGCTAGCGGAGAAACGTGCGAACACCGGGGAGCTGTTTTTT. It codes for CASSDPRLAEKRANTGELFF. The chain couples TRBV9 to TRBJ2-2; 7 bases are shared with TRBD2. V dropped 3 bases and J dropped 0; count of bases not matched to a gene: 17. CDR1 and CDR2 (germline): SGDLS, YYNGEE. This CDR3 is built from 20 residues.

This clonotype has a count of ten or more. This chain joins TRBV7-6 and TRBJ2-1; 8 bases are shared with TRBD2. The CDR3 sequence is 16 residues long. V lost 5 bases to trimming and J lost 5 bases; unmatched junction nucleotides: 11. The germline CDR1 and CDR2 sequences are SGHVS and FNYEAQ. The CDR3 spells CASSPGAGGWNNEQFF. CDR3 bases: TGTGCCAGCAGCCCCGGCGCGGGAGGATGGAACAATGAGCAGTTCTTC.

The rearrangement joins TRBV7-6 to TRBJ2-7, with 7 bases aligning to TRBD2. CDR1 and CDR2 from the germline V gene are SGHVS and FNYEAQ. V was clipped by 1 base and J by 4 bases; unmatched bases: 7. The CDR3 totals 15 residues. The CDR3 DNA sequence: TGTGCCAGCAGCTTAGAGGGAGGGCCAATATACGAGCAGTACTTC. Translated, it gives CASSLEGGPIYEQYF.

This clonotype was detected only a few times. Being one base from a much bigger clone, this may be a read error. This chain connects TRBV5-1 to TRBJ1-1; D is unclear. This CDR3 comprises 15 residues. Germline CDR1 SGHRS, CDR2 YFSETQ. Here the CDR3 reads CASSLGTALNTEASF. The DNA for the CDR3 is TGCGCCAGCAGCTTGGGAACTGCCTTGAACACTGAAGCTTCCTTT. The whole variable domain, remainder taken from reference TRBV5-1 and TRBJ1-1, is KAGVTQTPRYLIKTRGQQVTLSCSPISGHRSVSWYQQTPGQGLQFLFEYFSETQRNKGNFPGRFSGRQFSNSRSEMNVSTLELGDSALYLCASSLGTALNTEASFGQGTRLTVV.

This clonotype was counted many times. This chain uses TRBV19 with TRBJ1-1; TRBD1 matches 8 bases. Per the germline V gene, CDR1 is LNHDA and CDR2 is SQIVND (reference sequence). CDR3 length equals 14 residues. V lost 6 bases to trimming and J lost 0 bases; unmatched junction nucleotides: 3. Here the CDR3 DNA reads TGTGCCAGTAGCATCAGGGGGCTGAACACTGAAGCTTTCTTT. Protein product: CASSIRGLNTEAFF.